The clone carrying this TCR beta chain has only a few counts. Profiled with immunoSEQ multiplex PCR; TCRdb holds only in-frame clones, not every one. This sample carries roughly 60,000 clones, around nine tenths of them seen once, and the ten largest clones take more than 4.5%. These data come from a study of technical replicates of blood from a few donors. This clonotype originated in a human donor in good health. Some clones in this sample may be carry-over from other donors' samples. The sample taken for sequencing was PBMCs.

The CDR3 region is CAWSSGFFYGYTF. CDR3 nucleotides: TGTGCCTGGAGTAGCGGATTCTTCTATGGCTACACCTTC. The chain recombines TRBV30 with TRBJ1-2; no clear D. This CDR3 comprises 13 residues. Germline V gives CDR1 GTSNPN, CDR2 SVGIG (reference sequence). V lost 2 bases to trimming and J lost 4 bases, with 11 bases between them.